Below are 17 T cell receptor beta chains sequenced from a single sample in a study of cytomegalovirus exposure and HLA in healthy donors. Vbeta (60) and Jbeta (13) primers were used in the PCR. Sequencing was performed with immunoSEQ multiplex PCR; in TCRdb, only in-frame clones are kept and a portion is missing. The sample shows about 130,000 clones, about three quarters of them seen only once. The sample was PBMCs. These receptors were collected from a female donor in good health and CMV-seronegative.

The CDR3 region has the DNA TGTGCCAGCAAAGCCGGGACTAGCGGTGGATACGAGCAGTACTTC. Translation: CASKAGTSGGYEQYF. This chain uses TRBV28 with TRBJ2-7; 11 positions match TRBD2. Germline assignment: CDR1 MDHEN and CDR2 SYDVKM. V gave up 7 bases and J gave up 4 bases; unmatched junction bases: 9. The CDR3 loop spans 15 amino acids.

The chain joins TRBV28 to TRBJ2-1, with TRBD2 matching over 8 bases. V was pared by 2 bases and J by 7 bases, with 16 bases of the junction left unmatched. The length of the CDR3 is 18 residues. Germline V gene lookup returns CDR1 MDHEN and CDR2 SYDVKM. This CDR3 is CASSLSGRGLGLDNEQFF. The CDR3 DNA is TGTGCCAGCAGTTTAAGCGGGCGGGGACTAGGTTTAGATAATGAGCAGTTCTTC.

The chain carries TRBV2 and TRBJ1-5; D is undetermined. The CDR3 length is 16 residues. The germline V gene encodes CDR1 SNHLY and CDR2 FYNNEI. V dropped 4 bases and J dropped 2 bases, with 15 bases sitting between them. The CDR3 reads CASSGRGGRGNQPQHF. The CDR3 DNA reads TGTGCCAGCAGTGGCCGGGGAGGGAGAGGCAATCAGCCCCAGCATTTT.

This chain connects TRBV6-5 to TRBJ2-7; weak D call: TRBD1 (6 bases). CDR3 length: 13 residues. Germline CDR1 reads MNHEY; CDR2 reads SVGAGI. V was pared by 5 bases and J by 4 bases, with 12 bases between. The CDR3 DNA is TGTGCCAGCAGTGGAGGACAGATTTACGAGCAGTACTTC. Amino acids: CASSGGQIYEQYF.

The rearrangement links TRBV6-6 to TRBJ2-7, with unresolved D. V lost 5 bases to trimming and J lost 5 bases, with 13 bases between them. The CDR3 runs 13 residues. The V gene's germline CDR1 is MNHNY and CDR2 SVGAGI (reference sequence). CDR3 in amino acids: CASSPRGVDEQYF. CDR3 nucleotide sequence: TGTGCCAGCAGTCCGAGAGGAGTAGACGAGCAGTACTTC.

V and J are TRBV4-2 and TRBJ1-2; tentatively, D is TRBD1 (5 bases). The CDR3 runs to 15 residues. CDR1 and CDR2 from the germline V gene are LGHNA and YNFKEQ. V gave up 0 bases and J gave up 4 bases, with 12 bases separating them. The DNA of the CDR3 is TGTGCCAGCAGCCAAGATGTGCAGGGTTTCTATGGCTACACCTTC. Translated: CASSQDVQGFYGYTF.

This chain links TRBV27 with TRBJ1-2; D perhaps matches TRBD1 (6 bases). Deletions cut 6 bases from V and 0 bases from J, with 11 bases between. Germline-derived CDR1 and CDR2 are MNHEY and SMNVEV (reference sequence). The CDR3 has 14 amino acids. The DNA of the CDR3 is TGTGCCAGCAGCCAGGGGTTAGCTAACTATGGCTACACCTTC. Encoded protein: CASSQGLANYGYTF.

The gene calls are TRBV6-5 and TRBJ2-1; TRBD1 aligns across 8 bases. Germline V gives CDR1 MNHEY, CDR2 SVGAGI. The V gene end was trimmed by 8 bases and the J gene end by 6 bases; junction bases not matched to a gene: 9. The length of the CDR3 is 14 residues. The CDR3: CASAIAGGLNEQFF. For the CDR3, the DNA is TGTGCCAGCGCAATAGCAGGGGGCCTCAATGAGCAGTTCTTC.

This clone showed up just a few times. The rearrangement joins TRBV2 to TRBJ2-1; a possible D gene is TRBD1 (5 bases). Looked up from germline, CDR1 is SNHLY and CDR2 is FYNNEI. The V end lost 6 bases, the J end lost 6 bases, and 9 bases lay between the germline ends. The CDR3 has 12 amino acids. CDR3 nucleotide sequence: TGTGCCAGCAGGGAGCAGGGCAATGAGCAGTTCTTC. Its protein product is CASREQGNEQFF.

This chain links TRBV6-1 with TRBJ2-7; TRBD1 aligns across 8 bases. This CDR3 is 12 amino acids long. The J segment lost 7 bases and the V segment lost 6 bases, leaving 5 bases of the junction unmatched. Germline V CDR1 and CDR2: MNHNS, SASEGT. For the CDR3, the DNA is TGTGCCAGCAGCCGGACAGGGTCGGAGCAGTACTTC. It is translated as CASSRTGSEQYF.

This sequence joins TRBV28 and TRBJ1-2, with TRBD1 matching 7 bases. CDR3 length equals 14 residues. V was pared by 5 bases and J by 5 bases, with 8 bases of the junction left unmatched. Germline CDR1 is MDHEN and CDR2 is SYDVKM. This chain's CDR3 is CASSKWDSRYGYTF. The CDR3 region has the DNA TGTGCCAGCAGTAAATGGGACAGCCGGTATGGCTACACCTTC.

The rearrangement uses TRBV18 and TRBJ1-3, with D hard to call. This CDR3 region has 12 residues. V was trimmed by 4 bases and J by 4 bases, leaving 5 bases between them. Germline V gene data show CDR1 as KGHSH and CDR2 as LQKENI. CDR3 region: CASSLLGNTIYF. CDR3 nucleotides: TGTGCCAGCTCACTCTTGGGAAACACCATATATTTT.

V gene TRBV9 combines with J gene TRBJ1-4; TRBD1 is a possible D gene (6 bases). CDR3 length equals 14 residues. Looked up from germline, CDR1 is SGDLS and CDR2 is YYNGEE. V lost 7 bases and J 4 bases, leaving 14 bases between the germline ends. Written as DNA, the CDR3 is TGTGCCAGCGGAAGGGGAGGGGGTAATGAAAAACTGTTTTTT. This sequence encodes CASGRGGGNEKLFF.

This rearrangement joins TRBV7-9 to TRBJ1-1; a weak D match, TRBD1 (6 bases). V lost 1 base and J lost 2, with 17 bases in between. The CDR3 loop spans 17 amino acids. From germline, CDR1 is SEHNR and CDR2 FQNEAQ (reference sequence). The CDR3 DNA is TGTGCCAGCAGCTTAGGCTCGTACAGGGTAATAAACACTGAAGCTTTCTTT. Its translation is CASSLGSYRVINTEAFF.

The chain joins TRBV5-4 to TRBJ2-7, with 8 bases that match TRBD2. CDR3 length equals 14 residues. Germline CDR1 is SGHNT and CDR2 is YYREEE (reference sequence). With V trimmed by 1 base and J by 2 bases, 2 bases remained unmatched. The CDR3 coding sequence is TGTGCCAGCAGCTTGCGGGGGGGCCCCTACGAGCAGTACTTC. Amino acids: CASSLRGGPYEQYF.

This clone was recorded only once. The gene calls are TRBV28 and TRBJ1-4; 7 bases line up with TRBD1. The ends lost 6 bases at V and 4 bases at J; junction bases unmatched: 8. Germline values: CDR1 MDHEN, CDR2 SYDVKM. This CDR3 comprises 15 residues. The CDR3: CASRPGTVVNEKLFF. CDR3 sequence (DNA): TGTGCCAGCAGGCCTGGGACAGTTGTTAATGAAAAACTGTTTTTT.

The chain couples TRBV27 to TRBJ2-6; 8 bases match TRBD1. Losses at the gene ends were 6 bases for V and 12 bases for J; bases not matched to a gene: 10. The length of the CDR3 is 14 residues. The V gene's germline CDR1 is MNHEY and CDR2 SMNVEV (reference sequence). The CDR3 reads CASSNQGAVAVLTF. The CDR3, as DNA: TGTGCCAGCAGCAACCAGGGGGCGGTCGCCGTCCTGACTTTC.